The T cell receptor beta chain described here comes from a study of cytomegalovirus exposure and HLA in healthy donors. Study findings and constraints: Later work showed greater clonal expansion in HLA-associated TCR beta chains than in equally common others. Analysis was carried out at a later point, and it linked a missense DCLRE1C variant to TCR beta V- and J-gene trimming.

Points on this clone: Its target is not known.

In the PCR, 60 Vbeta and 13 Jbeta primers were used. Per the original data handling: The authors later counted approximately 80 million unique TCR beta chains, roughly 11 million of them shared. Only in-frame clones appear in the TCRdb table, and some are missing; sequencing was by immunoSEQ multiplex PCR. The V and J calls and clone size are taken from that table; D and trimming were inferred from the DNA. Seen here are 150,000 to 200,000 clones, approximately 73% observed once, and the top ten hold under 3%. Material: PBMCs. The receptor comes from a woman in her thirties in good health and CMV-seropositive.

The CDR3 DNA sequence: TGCGCCAGCAGCCCTGGCCCGGGAGCAACTAATGAAAAACTGTTTTTT. Amino acid sequence: CASSPGPGATNEKLFF. The chain employs TRBV4-1 and TRBJ1-4; no firm D call. This CDR3 contains 16 residues. Looked up from germline, CDR1 is MGHRA and CDR2 is YSYEKL. V shed 4 bases and J shed 0 bases, with 12 bases lying between them.